This T cell receptor (beta chain) was retrieved from a study of blood T cell repertoires in COVID-19. This clone occurred once. Clones were read by immunoSEQ multiplex PCR, and TCRdb kept only the in-frame ones, dropping some. The table shows hundreds of thousands of clones, with roughly 88% occurring only once. The CDR3 consists of 12 residues. The V end lost 6 bases, the J end lost 6 bases, and 12 bases lay between the germline ends. Germline loops: CDR1 MNHEY, CDR2 SMNVEV (reference sequence). The V gene is TRBV27, the J gene TRBJ2-7, with a weak D call TRBD2 (5 bases). This TCR was recovered from a woman under 40 with active or convalescent COVID-19. Sequencing used peripheral blood. CDR3 protein: CASSGTRAEQYF. DNA for the CDR3: TGTGCCAGCAGCGGAACTAGAGCCGAGCAGTACTTC.